The sequence of this T cell receptor (beta chain) was determined in a study of Graves' ophthalmopathy and Graves' hyperthyroidism. Comment on this clonotype: Its antigen is undetermined.

Germline trimming cut 5 bases from V and 0 bases from J; bases unmatched to any gene: 6. The CDR3 contains 15 residues. Germline CDR1 DFQATT, CDR2 SNEGSKA (reference sequence). Reliance was placed on clinical symptoms, serum thyroxine, TRAb, thyroid ultrasound and orbital computed tomography for diagnosis. General study results and limits: Predictions made by the model for ophthalmopathy progression reached approximately 70% sensitivity and approximately 78% specificity. Discriminating ophthalmopathy from stable hyperthyroidism, a 13-signature model attained a sensitivity of around 87% and a specificity of just under 84%. Most expanded clonotypes from thyroid (those above 0.001 frequency) were also found in blood.

RNA served as the template for amplifying TCR beta CDR3 regions. First-round RT-PCR employed HTBI primers, with a second-round multiplex PCR after it. One entry per CDR3 protein results from TCRdb running MiXCR on the multiplex PCR reads. The table has 450,000 to 600,000 distinct CDR3 sequences, about 35% seen once; the top ten hold around 4.6%. What was sequenced was peripheral blood or thyroid tissue (not recorded which). This TCR came from an adult man with Graves' hyperthyroidism. The chain is built from TRBV20-1 and TRBJ1-5; 8 positions match TRBD1. The CDR3 sequence: CSAWTGPYSNQPQHF. DNA for the CDR3: TGCAGTGCTTGGACAGGGCCTTATAGCAATCAGCCCCAGCATTTT.